This T cell receptor (beta chain) was found in a study of T cells in Graves' hyperthyroidism and ophthalmopathy. Study in general: Peripheral blood was taken when the disease was first diagnosed, before any treatment began.

In this sample, this clonotype turned up a few times. TCR beta CDR3 regions were amplified from RNA. The HTBI primer set drove a first-round RT-PCR of the TCR CDR3. Each CDR3 protein is one row after TCRdb ran MiXCR on the multiplex PCR reads. The sample shows 300,000 to 400,000 distinct CDR3 sequences, roughly a fifth of them seen only once. Graves' hyperthyroidism was deemed stable given no ophthalmopathy progression within 18 months. Patients were aged 18 to 65, had disease duration under 2 months, and had newly diagnosed hyperthyroidism. Together with thyroid ultrasound, orbital computed tomography, serum thyroxine and TRAb, clinical symptoms were used for diagnoses. Input material: blood. This TCR came from a woman between 45 and 60 years old with Graves' hyperthyroidism.

CDR3 nucleotides: TGTGCCAGCAGTTACTCGAGTAGGACACCTCGAGGGGACACTGAAGCTTTCTTT. Translation gives CASSYSSRTPRGDTEAFF. The chain links TRBV6-2 or TRBV6-3 to TRBJ1-1, with D maybe TRBD1 (5 bases). This CDR3 spans 18 amino acids. Trimming removed 0 bases at V and 3 bases at J, with 20 bases between. Per the germline V gene, CDR1 is MNHEY and CDR2 is SVGEGT.